These 27 T cell receptor beta chains were all obtained from the same sample, sequenced in a study of T cell clones after liver transplantation. Only in-frame clones appear in the TCRdb table, and some are missing; sequencing was by immunoSEQ multiplex PCR. This sample carries 50,000 or so clones, over 55% of them seen once, and the ten largest clones take about 9.9%. Sequenced material: CD4+ T cells from blood, taken less than 70 months after liver transplant. These receptors came from a human patient who received a liver transplant. Some T cells here may be from the graft donor.

This clone has a single count. CDR3 in DNA: TGTGCCAGCAGTGAAGCGCCGGGTCATAATTCACCCCTCCACTTT. This encodes CASSEAPGHNSPLHF. The chain recombines TRBV2 with TRBJ1-6; D is undetermined. Germline CDR1 is SNHLY and CDR2 is FYNNEI. This CDR3 contains 15 residues. Trimming removed 0 bases at V and 5 bases at J, with 8 bases between.

Points on this clone: The junction departs from germline at one end; a sequencing error may be responsible. J is TRBJ2-2 and V is TRBV7-7; no firm D call. The germline gives CDR1 SSHAT, CDR2 FNYEAQ (reference sequence). The CDR3 length is 12 residues. Here the CDR3 DNA reads TGTGCTAGCAGCTTCCATAGCGGGGAGCTGTTTTTT. Protein sequence: CASSFHSGELFF.

Points on this clone: A junction boundary mismatches the germline segment, possibly from a read error. This rearrangement joins TRBV7-8 to TRBJ1-1, with D perhaps TRBD1 (5 bases). CDR1 is SGHVS and CDR2 is FQNEAQ in the germline V gene. This CDR3 is 13 amino acids long. CDR3 sequence reads: CASRVGGNAEAFF. The DNA of the CDR3 is TGTGCCAGCAGGGTGGGGGGGAACGCTGAAGCTTTCTTT.

The chain uses TRBV6-5 and TRBJ2-1; no firm D call. The V and J ends lost 2 bases and 7 bases respectively, with 12 bases between them. Germline V CDR1 and CDR2: MNHEY, SVGAGI. This CDR3 is 14 amino acids long. CDR3 loop: CASSYATLWNEQFF. CDR3 in DNA: TGTGCCAGCAGTTACGCAACCCTTTGGAATGAGCAGTTCTTC.

V and J are TRBV5-3 and TRBJ2-2; 7 bases map to TRBD1. TRBV5-3 is filed as an ORF, its function uncertain. The CDR3 covers 21 residues. V shed 3 bases, J shed 5 bases, and the junction held 25 bases outside the gene matches. CDR3 DNA: TGTGCCAGAAGCTCAAGAGACAGGGTCGAGTCCCTCAGTCGCTTTACCGGGGAGCTGTTTTTT. As protein: CARSSRDRVESLSRFTGELFF.

The chain recombines TRBV28 with TRBJ1-4, with D unresolved. This CDR3 contains 13 residues. The germline V gene encodes CDR1 MDHEN and CDR2 SYDVKM. V was pared by 6 bases and J by 5 bases, with 10 bases between. CDR3 region: CASSLDGNEKLFF. DNA for the CDR3: TGTGCCAGCAGCCTCGACGGAAATGAAAAACTGTTTTTT.

This clone was counted between two and nine times. The chain has TRBV7-9 and TRBJ2-3; no reliable D call. Germline values: CDR1 SEHNR, CDR2 FQNEAQ (reference sequence). This CDR3 spans 16 amino acids. Between the trimmed V and J ends, which lost 1 base and 1 base, there was a span of 12 bases. The CDR3 region has the DNA TGTGCCAGCAGCTTAGGACTGCTAGGAGGCACAGATACGCAGTATTTT. Amino acids: CASSLGLLGGTDTQYF.

This chain connects TRBV28 to TRBJ1-4, with 11 nucleotides matching TRBD1. From germline, CDR1 is MDHEN and CDR2 SYDVKM. Germline trimming cut 5 bases from V and 8 bases from J; bases unmatched to any gene: 7. The CDR3 runs 15 residues. CDR3 amino acids: CASSGTGGLREKLFF. DNA for the CDR3: TGTGCCAGCAGTGGGACAGGGGGACTTCGAGAAAAACTGTTTTTT.

The sample holds a few counts of this clone. V and J are TRBV18 and TRBJ1-5; the match to TRBD1 covers 9 bases. The ends lost 3 bases at V and 9 bases at J; junction bases unmatched: 6. This CDR3 contains 14 residues. CDR1 and CDR2 from the germline V gene are KGHSH and LQKENI. CDR3 loop: CASSPGQGRLPQHF. The DNA of the CDR3 is TGTGCCAGCTCACCGGGACAGGGTAGGTTGCCCCAGCATTTT.

The J gene is TRBJ1-4, the V gene TRBV5-1; 8 positions match TRBD1. Trimming cost V 5 bases and J 0 bases; bases outside gene matches: 6. This CDR3 is built from 16 residues. Germline V CDR1 and CDR2: SGHRS, YFSETQ. CDR3 DNA sequence: TGCGCCAGCAGAACGGGACAGGCCGCAACTAATGAAAAACTGTTTTTT. Translation gives CASRTGQAATNEKLFF.

This clone has just one count. The J gene is TRBJ2-7, the V gene TRBV28, with D possibly being TRBD1 (5 bases). CDR3 length: 13 residues. CDR1 and CDR2 (germline): MDHEN, SYDVKM. Trimming stripped 3 bases from V and 5 bases from J, with 11 bases between. The CDR3 DNA reads TGTGCCAGCAGTTTGGTCAGGGTCAACGAGCAGTACTTC. It encodes CASSLVRVNEQYF.

V gene TRBV28 combines with J gene TRBJ2-7, with TRBD2 identical over 9 bases. CDR3 length equals 15 residues. V was clipped by 5 bases and J by 7 bases; unmatched bases: 12. Germline lookup yields CDR1 MDHEN and CDR2 SYDVKM. CDR3 DNA sequence: TGTGCCAGCAGTATCCCGCGCGGGGGGGCCCGGGAGCAGTACTTC. It yields the protein CASSIPRGGAREQYF.

In its sample, this clone was seen a few times. This chain connects TRBV14 to TRBJ1-4; the D is unclear. Per germline, CDR1 SGHDN and CDR2 FVKESK. Between the trimmed V and J ends, which lost 0 bases and 8 bases, there was a span of 13 bases. The CDR3 runs 15 residues. The CDR3 DNA reads as TGTGCCAGCAGCCAAGAAGGTCCCCAAGCCGAAAAACTGTTTTTT. This encodes CASSQEGPQAEKLFF.

The V call is TRBV9, the J call TRBJ1-4; no firm D call. V lost 2 bases, J lost 3 bases, and 11 bases lay in between. The germline CDR1 and CDR2 sequences are SGDLS and YYNGEE. The CDR3 consists of 15 residues. CDR3 residues: CASSVSQNSNEKLFF. DNA of the CDR3: TGTGCCAGCAGCGTCTCCCAGAATTCTAATGAAAAACTGTTTTTT.

V is TRBV5-4 and J is TRBJ2-2; perhaps TRBD1 as D (5 bases). The germline V gene has CDR1 SGHNT and CDR2 YYREEE (reference sequence). This CDR3 comprises 14 residues. The germline V and J ends were trimmed by 4 bases and 1 base, with 8 bases remaining between them. The CDR3: CASSAGQNTGELFF. The CDR3 DNA follows: TGTGCCAGCAGCGCCGGACAGAACACCGGGGAGCTGTTTTTT.

The chain carries TRBV30 and TRBJ2-7; perhaps D is TRBD1 or TRBD2 (5 bases each). The CDR3 is 12 amino acids. V was trimmed by 1 base and J by 3 bases, leaving 7 bases between them. Germline V gene lookup returns CDR1 GTSNPN and CDR2 SVGIG (reference sequence). For the CDR3, the DNA is TGTGCCTGGAGTGGAGGGGACTACGAGCAGTACTTC. Translation: CAWSGGDYEQYF.

This chain joins TRBV7-9 and TRBJ2-3; 14 bases match TRBD2. This CDR3 is 17 amino acids long. V shed 3 bases, J shed 2 bases, and the junction held 4 bases outside the gene matches. In germline, CDR1 is SEHNR, CDR2 FQNEAQ (reference sequence). The CDR3, as DNA: TGTGCCAGCAGCTTTGGGACTAGCGGGGGCATCACAGATACGCAGTATTTT. Protein: CASSFGTSGGITDTQYF.

The rearrangement uses TRBV6-4 and TRBJ2-1; 14 nucleotides align to TRBD2. The CDR3 has 18 residues. CDR1 MRHNA and CDR2 SNTAGT come from the germline V gene. Germline trimming cut 5 bases from V and 7 bases from J; bases unmatched to any gene: 13. The CDR3, as DNA: TGTGCCAGCAGTCTGACCGACTTCGGACTAGCGGGGGGAAATGAGCAGTTCTTC. This codes for CASSLTDFGLAGGNEQFF.

The CDR3 here is CASSQVGRGAKNIQYF. The CDR3 DNA is TGCGCCAGCAGCCAAGTTGGCAGGGGAGCCAAAAACATTCAGTACTTC. This sequence joins TRBV4-1 and TRBJ2-4, with D possibly matching TRBD1 (6 bases). CDR1 is MGHRA and CDR2 is YSYEKL in the germline V gene. The CDR3 is 16 residues long. V dropped 1 base and J dropped 0 bases, with 10 bases sitting between them.

The chain couples TRBV11-2 to TRBJ2-1; the match to TRBD2 covers 8 bases. The CDR3 is made up of 14 amino acids. The J segment lost 4 bases and the V segment lost 8 bases, leaving 7 bases of the junction unmatched. Germline CDR1 SGHAT, CDR2 FQNNGV. The CDR3: CASSRAGGYNEQFF. CDR3 bases: TGTGCCAGCTCCAGGGCGGGGGGTTACAATGAGCAGTTCTTC.

The chain links TRBV4-2 to TRBJ2-7, with D unresolved. The CDR3 loop spans 14 amino acids. The germline gives CDR1 LGHNA, CDR2 YNFKEQ. The V and J ends lost 0 bases and 3 bases respectively, with 9 bases between them. The CDR3 loop reads CASSQDGYLYEQYF. Written as DNA, the CDR3 is TGTGCCAGCAGCCAAGATGGCTACCTCTACGAGCAGTACTTC.

The chain employs TRBV27 and TRBJ1-6; 7 nucleotides agree with TRBD1. Germline CDR1 MNHEY, CDR2 SMNVEV (reference sequence). This CDR3 has 16 residues. V lost 4 bases and J lost 7; bases outside the gene matches: 10. The chain's CDR3 is CASSSPRTGENSPLHF. The CDR3 DNA reads as TGTGCCAGCAGTTCTCCTCGGACAGGTGAGAATTCACCCCTCCACTTT.

The chain employs TRBV19 and TRBJ2-3; either TRBD1 or TRBD2 may supply D (5 bases each). Germline CDR1 is LNHDA and CDR2 is SQIVND (reference sequence). V lost 7 bases and J lost 3, with 17 bases in between. The CDR3 runs 15 residues. This CDR3 is CASKGLGVGTDTQYF. The CDR3 DNA reads TGTGCCAGTAAGGGGCTCGGGGTAGGGACAGATACGCAGTATTTT.

The chain links TRBV18 to TRBJ1-1, with 8 bases that match TRBD1. With 4 bases clipped from V and 0 bases from J, the junction kept 4 bases outside the gene matches. This CDR3 is 15 amino acids long. The germline V gene encodes CDR1 KGHSH and CDR2 LQKENI. This CDR3 reads CASSRGDRLNTEAFF. Written as DNA, the CDR3 is TGTGCCAGCTCACGCGGGGACAGGTTGAACACTGAAGCTTTCTTT. Full variable domain (missing parts from reference TRBV18 and TRBJ1-1): NAGVMQNPRHLVRRRGQEARLRCSPMKGHSHVYWYRQLPEEGLKFMVYLQKENIIDESGMPKERFSAEFPKEGPSILRIQQVVRGDSAAYFCASSRGDRLNTEAFFGQGTRLTVV.

The J gene is TRBJ1-6, the V gene TRBV9, with D unclear. This CDR3 region has 14 residues. Germline V gene data show CDR1 as SGDLS and CDR2 as YYNGEE. The V gene lost 1 base and the J gene lost 6 bases, with 8 bases spanning the gap. The CDR3 region is CASSVNDGNSPLHF. For the CDR3, the DNA is TGTGCCAGCAGCGTAAATGACGGTAATTCACCCCTCCACTTT.

This clone was seen a single time. The rearrangement uses TRBV9 and TRBJ2-2; 8 bases line up with TRBD2. The CDR3 extends over 16 amino acids. Unmatched junction bases numbered 2, after V lost 0 bases and J lost 1 base. CDR1 and CDR2 (germline): SGDLS, YYNGEE. The CDR3 sequence is CASSVDGGVNTGELFF. The CDR3 bases are TGTGCCAGCAGCGTAGACGGGGGGGTGAACACCGGGGAGCTGTTTTTT.

The CDR3 protein is CASSSTGVGNTGELFF. Written as DNA, the CDR3 is TGTGCCAGCAGTTCTACAGGGGTGGGCAACACCGGGGAGCTGTTTTTT. The chain links TRBV25-1 to TRBJ2-2, with TRBD1 matching over 7 bases. This CDR3 comprises 16 residues. The V gene end was trimmed by 5 bases and the J gene end by 2 bases; junction bases not matched to a gene: 8. Germline CDR1 and CDR2: MGHDK and SYGVNS.